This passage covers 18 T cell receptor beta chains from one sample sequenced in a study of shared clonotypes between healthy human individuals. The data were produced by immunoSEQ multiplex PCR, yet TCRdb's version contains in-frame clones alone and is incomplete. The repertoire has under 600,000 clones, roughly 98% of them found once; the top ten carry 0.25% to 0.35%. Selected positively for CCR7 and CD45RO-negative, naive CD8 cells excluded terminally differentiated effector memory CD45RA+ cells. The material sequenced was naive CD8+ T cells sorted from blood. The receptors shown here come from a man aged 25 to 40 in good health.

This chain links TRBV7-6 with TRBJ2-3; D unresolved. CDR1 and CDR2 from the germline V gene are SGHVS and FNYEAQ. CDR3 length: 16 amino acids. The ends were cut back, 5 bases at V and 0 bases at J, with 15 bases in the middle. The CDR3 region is CASSPRSGVSTDTQYF. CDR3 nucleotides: TGTGCCAGCAGCCCTCGGAGTGGCGTAAGCACAGATACGCAGTATTTT. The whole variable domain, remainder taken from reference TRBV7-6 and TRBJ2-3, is GAGVSQSPRYKVTKRGQDVALRCDPISGHVSLYWYRQALGQGPEFLTYFNYEAQQDKSGLPNDRFSAERPEGSISTLTIQRTEQRDSAMYRCASSPRSGVSTDTQYFGPGTRLTVL.

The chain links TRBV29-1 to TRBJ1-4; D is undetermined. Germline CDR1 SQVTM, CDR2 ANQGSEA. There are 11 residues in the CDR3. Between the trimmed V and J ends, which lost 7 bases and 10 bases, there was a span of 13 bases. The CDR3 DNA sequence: TGCAGCGCGATCGGGGTCGCAAAACTGTTTTTT. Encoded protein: CSAIGVAKLFF.

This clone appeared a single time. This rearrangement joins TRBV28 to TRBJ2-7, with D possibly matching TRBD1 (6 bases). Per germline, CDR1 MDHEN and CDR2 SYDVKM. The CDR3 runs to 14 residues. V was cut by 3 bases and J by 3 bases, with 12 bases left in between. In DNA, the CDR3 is TGTGCCAGCAGTTTGGCGGACAGCCTCTACGAGCAGTACTTC. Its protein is CASSLADSLYEQYF.

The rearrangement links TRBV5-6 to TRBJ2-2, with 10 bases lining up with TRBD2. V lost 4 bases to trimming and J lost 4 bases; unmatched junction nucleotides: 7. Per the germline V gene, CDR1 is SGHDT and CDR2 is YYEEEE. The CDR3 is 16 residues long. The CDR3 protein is CASSLAASGSTGELFF. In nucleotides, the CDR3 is TGTGCCAGCAGCCTCGCCGCTAGCGGGAGCACCGGGGAGCTGTTTTTT.

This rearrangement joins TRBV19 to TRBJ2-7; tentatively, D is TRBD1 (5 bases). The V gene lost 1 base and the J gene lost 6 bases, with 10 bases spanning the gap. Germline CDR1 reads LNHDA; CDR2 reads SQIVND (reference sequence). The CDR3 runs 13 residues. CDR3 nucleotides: TGTGCCAGTAGTATAGTCTCAGGGCGCGAGCAGTACTTC. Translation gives CASSIVSGREQYF.

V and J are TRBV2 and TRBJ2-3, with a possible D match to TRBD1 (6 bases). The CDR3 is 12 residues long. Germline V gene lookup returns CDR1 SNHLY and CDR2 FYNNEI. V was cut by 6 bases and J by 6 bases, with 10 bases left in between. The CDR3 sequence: CASRGGVDTQYF. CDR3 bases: TGTGCCAGCAGAGGGGGAGTGGATACGCAGTATTTT.

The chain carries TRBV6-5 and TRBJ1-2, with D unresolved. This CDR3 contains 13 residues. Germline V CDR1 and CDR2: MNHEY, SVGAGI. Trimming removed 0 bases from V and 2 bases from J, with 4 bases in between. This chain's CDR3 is CASSYSQNYGYTF. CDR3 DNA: TGTGCCAGCAGTTACTCACAGAACTATGGCTACACCTTC.

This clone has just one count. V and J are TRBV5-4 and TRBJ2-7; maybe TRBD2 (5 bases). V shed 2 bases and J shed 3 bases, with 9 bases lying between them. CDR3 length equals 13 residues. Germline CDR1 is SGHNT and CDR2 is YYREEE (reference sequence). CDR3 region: CASSFSAGYEQYF. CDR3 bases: TGTGCCAGCAGCTTTTCGGCGGGCTACGAGCAGTACTTC. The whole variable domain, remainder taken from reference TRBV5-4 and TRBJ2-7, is ETGVTQSPTHLIKTRGQQVTLRCSSQSGHNTVSWYQQALGQGPQFIFQYYREEENGRGNFPPRFSGLQFPNYSSELNVNALELDDSALYLCASSFSAGYEQYFGPGTRLTVT.

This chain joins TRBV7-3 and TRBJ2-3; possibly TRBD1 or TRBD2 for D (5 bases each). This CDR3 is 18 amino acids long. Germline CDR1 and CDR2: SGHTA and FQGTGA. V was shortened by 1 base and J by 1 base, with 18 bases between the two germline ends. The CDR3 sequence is CASSLKTSVWDRTDTQYF. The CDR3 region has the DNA TGTGCCAGCAGCTTAAAAACCTCTGTCTGGGACCGCACAGATACGCAGTATTTT. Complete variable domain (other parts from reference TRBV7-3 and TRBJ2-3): GAGVSQTPSNKVTEKGKYVELRCDPISGHTALYWYRQSLGQGPEFLIYFQGTGAADDSGLPNDRFFAVRPEGSVSTLKIQRTERGDSAVYLCASSLKTSVWDRTDTQYFGPGTRLTVL.

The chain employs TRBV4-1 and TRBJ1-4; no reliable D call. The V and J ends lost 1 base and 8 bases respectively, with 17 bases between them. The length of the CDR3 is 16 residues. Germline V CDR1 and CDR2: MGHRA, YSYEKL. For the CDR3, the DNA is TGCGCCAGCAGCCAAGCTACCACCGTTACGGGGGAAAAACTGTTTTTT. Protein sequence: CASSQATTVTGEKLFF.

The CDR3 loop is CASSFGQNTEAFF. CDR3 nucleotides: TGTGCCAGCAGCTTCGGTCAGAACACTGAAGCTTTCTTT. This chain uses TRBV5-5 with TRBJ1-1; D uncertain. Germline V lookup: CDR1 SGHKS, CDR2 YYEKEE (reference sequence). Trimming removed 2 bases at V and 1 base at J, with 6 bases between. The CDR3 loop spans 13 amino acids.

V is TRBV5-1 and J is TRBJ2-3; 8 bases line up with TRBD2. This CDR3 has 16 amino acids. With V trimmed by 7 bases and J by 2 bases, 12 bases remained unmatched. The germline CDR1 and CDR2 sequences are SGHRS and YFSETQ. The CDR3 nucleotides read TGCGCCAGCTGTTTCGGGAGGGCCCTCCTCACAGATACGCAGTATTTT. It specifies CASCFGRALLTDTQYF.

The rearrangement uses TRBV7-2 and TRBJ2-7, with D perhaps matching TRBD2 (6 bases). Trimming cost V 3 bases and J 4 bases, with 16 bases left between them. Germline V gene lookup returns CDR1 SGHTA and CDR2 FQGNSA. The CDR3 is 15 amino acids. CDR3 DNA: TGTGCCAGCAGCTTTCCGGGGGAAGGTCTTTACGAGCAGTACTTC. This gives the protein CASSFPGEGLYEQYF.

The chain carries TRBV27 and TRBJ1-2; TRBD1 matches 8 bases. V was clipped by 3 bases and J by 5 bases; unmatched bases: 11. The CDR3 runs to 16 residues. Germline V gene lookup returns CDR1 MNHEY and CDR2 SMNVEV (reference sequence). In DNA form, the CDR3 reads TGTGCCAGCAGTTTTAGCGAAGCACAGGGGGATTATGGCTACACCTTC. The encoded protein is CASSFSEAQGDYGYTF.

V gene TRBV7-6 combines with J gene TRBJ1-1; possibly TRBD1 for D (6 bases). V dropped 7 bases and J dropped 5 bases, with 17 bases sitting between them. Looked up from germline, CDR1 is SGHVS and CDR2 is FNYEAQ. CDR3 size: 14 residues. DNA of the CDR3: TGTGCCAGCACAACTCTACAGGGTCGGACTGAAGCTTTCTTT. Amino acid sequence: CASTTLQGRTEAFF. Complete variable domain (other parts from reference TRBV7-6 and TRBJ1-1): GAGVSQSPRYKVTKRGQDVALRCDPISGHVSLYWYRQALGQGPEFLTYFNYEAQQDKSGLPNDRFSAERPEGSISTLTIQRTEQRDSAMYRCASTTLQGRTEAFFGQGTRLTVV.

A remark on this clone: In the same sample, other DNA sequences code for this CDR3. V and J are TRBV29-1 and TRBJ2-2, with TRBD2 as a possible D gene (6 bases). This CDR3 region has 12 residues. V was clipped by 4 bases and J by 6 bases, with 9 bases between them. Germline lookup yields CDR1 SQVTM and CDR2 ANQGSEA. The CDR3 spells CSVGRGSGELFF. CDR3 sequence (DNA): TGCAGCGTTGGGCGGGGTTCCGGGGAGCTGTTTTTT.

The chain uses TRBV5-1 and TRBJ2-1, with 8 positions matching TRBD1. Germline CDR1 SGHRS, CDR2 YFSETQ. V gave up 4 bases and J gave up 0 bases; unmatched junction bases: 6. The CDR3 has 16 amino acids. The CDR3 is CASSQGQVDSYNEQFF. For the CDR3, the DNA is TGCGCCAGCAGCCAGGGACAGGTTGACTCCTACAATGAGCAGTTCTTC.

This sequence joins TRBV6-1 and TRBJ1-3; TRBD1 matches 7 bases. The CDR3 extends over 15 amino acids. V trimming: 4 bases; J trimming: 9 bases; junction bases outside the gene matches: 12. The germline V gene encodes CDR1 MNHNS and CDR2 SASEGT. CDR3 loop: CASSAWTGGGSTIYF. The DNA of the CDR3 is TGTGCCAGCAGTGCTTGGACAGGCGGCGGGAGCACCATATATTTT.